A single sample gave rise to the 32 T cell receptor beta chains below, sequenced in a study of T cell changes during pregnancy in multiple sclerosis (dated by TCRdb to the late 2010s). Library method: the immunoSEQ multiplex PCR assay. TCRdb stores this immuneACCESS table with in-frame sequences only. Part of the clones is absent; in the studies checked, under half of the shortfall reflects unresolved V genes, and no reason is known for the rest. This sample gives around 130,000 clones in total; about 93% of them show up just once. Of the sample, roughly 6.2% falls within the top ten clones. Sequencing used peripheral blood, obtained before pregnancy. Receptor source: a female donor with multiple sclerosis, enrolled in a pregnancy study.

The chain has TRBV29-1 and TRBJ1-4; TRBD1 matches 7 bases. In germline, CDR1 is SQVTM, CDR2 ANQGSEA. V trimming: 4 bases; J trimming: 7 bases; junction bases outside the gene matches: 3. The CDR3 is 12 amino acids. The CDR3, as DNA: TGCAGCGTTGGGGACAGCCGTGAAAAACTGTTTTTT. Amino acid sequence: CSVGDSREKLFF. Combining the CDR3 with reference TRBV29-1 and TRBJ1-4 gives the whole variable domain SAVISQKPSRDICQRGTSLTIQCQVDSQVTMMFWYRQQPGQSLTLIATANQGSEATYESGFVIDKFPISRPNLTFSTLTVSNMSPEDSSIYLCSVGDSREKLFFGSGTQLSVL.

The genes are TRBV5-1 and TRBJ1-5; no firm D call. Germline CDR1 is SGHRS and CDR2 is YFSETQ. Between the trimmed V and J ends, which lost 0 bases and 4 bases, there was a span of 8 bases. CDR3 size: 14 residues. The CDR3 here is CASSLGGPNQPQHF. The DNA for the CDR3 is TGCGCCAGCAGCTTGGGAGGGCCGAATCAGCCCCAGCATTTT.

The chain joins TRBV11-2 to TRBJ1-3; D is unresolved. Germline V gene sequence: CDR1 SGHAT, CDR2 FQNNGV. The CDR3 covers 13 residues. The V end lost 4 bases, the J end lost 4 bases, and 8 bases lay between the germline ends. Here the CDR3 DNA reads TGTGCCAGCAGCTCTAGCCTCGGAAACACCATATATTTT. It codes for CASSSSLGNTIYF.

V usage is TRBV6-5 and J usage is TRBJ2-7; D perhaps matches TRBD2 (5 bases). The CDR3 loop spans 15 amino acids. The germline V gene encodes CDR1 MNHEY and CDR2 SVGAGI. V was cut by 7 bases and J by 3 bases, with 19 bases left in between. CDR3 nucleotide sequence: TGTGCCAGCACCCTTAAGCCGGGGTCGGGCTACGAGCAGTACTTC. Translating gives CASTLKPGSGYEQYF.

The chain joins TRBV7-2 to TRBJ2-7, with TRBD2 as a possible D gene (6 bases). Between the trimmed V and J ends, which lost 6 bases and 7 bases, there was a span of 13 bases. There are 12 residues in the CDR3. Germline values: CDR1 SGHTA, CDR2 FQGNSA. The CDR3 sequence: CASSNGGLEQYF. The CDR3 DNA is TGTGCCAGCAGTAACGGGGGTCTGGAGCAGTACTTC.

The chain uses TRBV10-3 and TRBJ2-7; 8 positions match TRBD2. Unmatched junction bases numbered 10, after V lost 3 bases and J lost 3 bases. This CDR3 is built from 16 residues. Germline V lookup: CDR1 ENHRY, CDR2 SYGVKD. The CDR3 reads CAISDPAGGRFYEQYF. CDR3 bases: TGTGCCATCAGTGACCCGGCGGGCGGGAGGTTCTACGAGCAGTACTTC.

This clone has just one count. The chain is built from TRBV29-1 and TRBJ2-3; D may be TRBD2 (8 bases). This CDR3 contains 16 residues. Trimming stripped 4 bases from V and 0 bases from J, with 17 bases between. The germline gives CDR1 SQVTM, CDR2 ANQGSEA. This chain's CDR3 is CSVAGGTDTSTDTQYF. The CDR3 coding sequence is TGCAGCGTTGCGGGGGGGACAGATACTAGCACAGATACGCAGTATTTT.

This sequence joins TRBV4-1 and TRBJ1-1; 8 nucleotides align to TRBD1. The CDR3 runs 16 residues. V gave up 4 bases and J gave up 4 bases; unmatched junction bases: 11. Germline values: CDR1 MGHRA, CDR2 YSYEKL. The CDR3 loop is CASSPTRQGWITEAFF. DNA for the CDR3: TGCGCCAGCAGCCCAACAAGACAGGGGTGGATCACTGAAGCTTTCTTT.

In this sample, this clone turned up once. V is TRBV2 and J is TRBJ2-1; 12 positions match TRBD2. The CDR3 loop spans 15 amino acids. V lost 6 bases, J lost 3 bases, and 3 bases stayed unmatched. Germline CDR1 reads SNHLY; CDR2 reads FYNNEI. CDR3 nucleotides: TGTGCCAGCAGGGTGACTAGCGGGAGCTACAATGAGCAGTTCTTC. It translates to CASRVTSGSYNEQFF.

The genes are TRBV15 and TRBJ2-1, with 7 bases aligning to TRBD2. Germline CDR1 and CDR2: LNHNV and YYDKDF (reference sequence). The CDR3 is 16 amino acids. J gave up 1 base and V 8 bases, and 11 bases lay outside the gene matches. The CDR3 DNA reads as TGTGCCACCGGTGACCTCGGGAGGAGGTCCTACAATGAGCAGTTCTTC. Translation: CATGDLGRRSYNEQFF.

This clone has a single count. The gene calls are TRBV7-2 and TRBJ1-1; D is perhaps TRBD1 (5 bases). The CDR3 contains 14 residues. Trimming stripped 5 bases from V and 3 bases from J, with 13 bases between. CDR1 and CDR2 (germline): SGHTA, FQGNSA. This CDR3 reads CASSLSGGDTEAFF. CDR3 bases: TGTGCCAGCAGCCTGTCGGGGGGAGACACTGAAGCTTTCTTT. Using reference TRBV7-2 and TRBJ1-1 for the parts outside the CDR3, the full variable domain is GAGVSQSPSNKVTEKGKDVELRCDPISGHTALYWYRQSLGQGLEFLIYFQGNSAPDKSGLPSDRFSAERTGGSVSTLTIQRTQQEDSAVYLCASSLSGGDTEAFFGQGTRLTVV.

This chain links TRBV5-5 with TRBJ1-1; possibly TRBD1 for D (5 bases). The CDR3 is made up of 14 amino acids. CDR1 and CDR2 from the germline V gene are SGHKS and YYEKEE (reference sequence). Trimming took 2 bases from V and 11 from J, leaving 19 bases between them. This chain's CDR3 is CASSFTTRQKWAFF. The CDR3 nucleotides read TGTGCCAGCAGCTTTACTACTCGACAGAAGTGGGCTTTCTTT. Drawing the rest from reference TRBV5-5 and TRBJ1-1, the complete variable domain is DAGVTQSPTHLIKTRGQQVTLRCSPISGHKSVSWYQQVLGQGPQFIFQYYEKEERGRGNFPDRFSARQFPNYSSELNVNALLLGDSALYLCASSFTTRQKWAFFGQGTRLTVV.

The gene calls are TRBV5-5 and TRBJ1-2, with D hard to call. The germline V and J ends were trimmed by 4 bases and 5 bases, with 15 bases remaining between them. CDR1 is SGHKS, CDR2 YYEKEE, per germline (reference sequence). The CDR3 loop spans 14 amino acids. The CDR3 protein is CASSLNPGEYGYTF. For the CDR3, the DNA is TGTGCCAGCAGCCTAAATCCCGGGGAGTATGGCTACACCTTC.

The chain couples TRBV7-9 to TRBJ1-6; 9 nucleotides align to TRBD1. The CDR3 has 16 amino acids. The V segment lost 3 bases and the J segment 9 bases; nucleotides outside the gene matches: 9. From germline, CDR1 is SEHNR and CDR2 FQNEAQ (reference sequence). The CDR3 nucleotides read TGTGCCAGCAGCTTTCCCGGGACAGGGAAGGGTTCACCCCTCCACTTT. Translating gives CASSFPGTGKGSPLHF. Complete variable domain (other parts from reference TRBV7-9 and TRBJ1-6): DTGVSQNPRHKITKRGQNVTFRCDPISEHNRLYWYRQTLGQGPEFLTYFQNEAQLEKSRLLSDRFSAERPKGSFSTLEIQRTEQGDSAMYLCASSFPGTGKGSPLHFGNGTRLTVT.

The chain couples TRBV7-6 to TRBJ2-1; 9 nucleotides match TRBD2. The CDR3 spans 17 residues. The germline CDR1 and CDR2 sequences are SGHVS and FNYEAQ. Trimming took 2 bases from V and 4 from J; bases not matched to a gene: 9. CDR3 DNA: TGTGCCAGCAGCTTAAATCTAGCGGGGCTTCTATACAATGAGCAGTTCTTC. Protein product: CASSLNLAGLLYNEQFF.

The chain recombines TRBV19 with TRBJ1-5; D unresolved. Looked up from germline, CDR1 is LNHDA and CDR2 is SQIVND (reference sequence). V lost 8 bases, J lost 2 bases, and 10 bases lay in between. CDR3 length: 13 residues. The CDR3 here is CASSPVGNQPQHF. In DNA form, the CDR3 reads TGTGCCAGTTCCCCCGTAGGCAATCAGCCCCAGCATTTT.

The chain is built from TRBV19 and TRBJ2-2, with 9 bases matching TRBD2. The V gene end was trimmed by 5 bases and the J gene end by 1 base; junction bases not matched to a gene: 2. Germline V gene lookup returns CDR1 LNHDA and CDR2 SQIVND (reference sequence). The CDR3 is 15 amino acids. CDR3 bases: TGTGCCAGTAGTCCAGCGGGAGGGAACACCGGGGAGCTGTTTTTT. Encoded protein: CASSPAGGNTGELFF.

The chain joins TRBV6-1 to TRBJ1-5; D perhaps matches TRBD1 (6 bases). V was trimmed by 7 bases and J by 3 bases, leaving 13 bases between them. Germline V gives CDR1 MNHNS, CDR2 SASEGT. This CDR3 spans 14 amino acids. The CDR3 spells CASTKDRINQPQHF. The CDR3 region has the DNA TGTGCCAGCACCAAGGACAGAATCAATCAGCCCCAGCATTTT.

This clone was detected once. The chain joins TRBV19 to TRBJ2-1, with D possibly matching TRBD2 (5 bases). V dropped 4 bases and J dropped 7 bases, with 14 bases sitting between them. The CDR3 spans 14 residues. Germline V gene data show CDR1 as LNHDA and CDR2 as SQIVND (reference sequence). The CDR3 DNA follows: TGTGCCAGTAGTACCGGGATTAGTACTAATGAGCAGTTCTTC. This codes for CASSTGISTNEQFF.

Written as DNA, the CDR3 is TGTGCCTGGAGTGTTTGGCAGGGGGCAAGTGGCTACACCTTC. Its protein is CAWSVWQGASGYTF. This chain joins TRBV30 and TRBJ1-2; TRBD1 aligns across 8 bases. The CDR3 sequence is 14 residues long. The V gene's germline CDR1 is GTSNPN and CDR2 SVGIG (reference sequence). V dropped 0 bases and J dropped 7; count of bases not matched to a gene: 7.

This sequence joins TRBV19 and TRBJ1-5; perhaps TRBD1 as D (6 bases). Germline V gene sequence: CDR1 LNHDA, CDR2 SQIVND (reference sequence). The CDR3 runs to 17 residues. The V and J ends lost 1 base and 5 bases respectively, with 18 bases between them. As DNA, the CDR3 is TGTGCCAGTAGTATAGGACCGAACAGGGTGGGGGATCAGCCCCAGCATTTT. This sequence encodes CASSIGPNRVGDQPQHF.

The chain combines TRBV19 with TRBJ1-2; D may be TRBD1 (6 bases). This CDR3 region has 14 residues. Looked up from germline, CDR1 is LNHDA and CDR2 is SQIVND (reference sequence). The germline V and J ends were trimmed by 3 bases and 8 bases, with 16 bases remaining between them. CDR3 sequence (DNA): TGTGCCAGTAGTATTACTGGACAGACTAGCGGCTACACCTTC. Translated: CASSITGQTSGYTF.

The chain uses TRBV5-1 and TRBJ2-5; TRBD1 aligns across 11 bases. Losses at the gene ends were 4 bases for V and 6 bases for J; bases not matched to a gene: 8. Germline CDR1 and CDR2: SGHRS and YFSETQ. CDR3 size: 15 residues. This CDR3 reads CASSNRDRGGQTQYF. The CDR3 DNA follows: TGCGCCAGCAGCAACCGGGACAGGGGGGGACAGACCCAGTACTTC.

The chain employs TRBV5-4 and TRBJ2-3, with unresolved D. The V end lost 1 base, the J end lost 0 bases, and 6 bases lay between the germline ends. The V gene's germline CDR1 is SGHNT and CDR2 YYREEE (reference sequence). This CDR3 is built from 14 residues. CDR3 amino acids: CASSLTVSTDTQYF. In DNA form, the CDR3 reads TGTGCCAGCAGCTTGACAGTGAGCACAGATACGCAGTATTTT.

The chain is built from TRBV9 and TRBJ1-5; a weak D match, TRBD1 (6 bases). The CDR3 is 15 residues long. Deletions cut 3 bases from V and 1 base from J, with 11 bases between. CDR1 and CDR2 from the germline V gene are SGDLS and YYNGEE. The DNA of the CDR3 is TGTGCCAGCAGCGAGGGGGGGGCGAGCAATCAGCCCCAGCATTTT. The encoded protein is CASSEGGASNQPQHF.

The sample holds one count of this clone. This rearrangement joins TRBV11-2 to TRBJ2-2; weak D call: TRBD1 (8 bases). Trimming took 5 bases from V and 5 from J, leaving 18 bases between them. This CDR3 is 16 amino acids long. Germline CDR1 is SGHAT and CDR2 is FQNNGV. The CDR3 DNA reads as TGTGCCAGCAGCCAGAACAGGGGGGGTAAAACCGGGGAGCTGTTTTTT. Translating it yields CASSQNRGGKTGELFF. Looking up the rest from reference TRBV11-2 and TRBJ2-2 gives the full variable domain: EAGVAQSPRYKIIEKRQSVAFWCNPISGHATLYWYQQILGQGPKLLIQFQNNGVVDDSQLPKDRFSAERLKGVDSTLKIQPAKLEDSAVYLCASSQNRGGKTGELFFGEGSRLTVL.

The chain couples TRBV28 to TRBJ1-6; D ambiguous. Germline CDR1 and CDR2: MDHEN and SYDVKM. Deletions cut 7 bases from V and 0 bases from J, with 10 bases between. CDR3 length equals 15 residues. CDR3: CASTILSSYNSPLHF. CDR3 sequence (DNA): TGTGCCAGCACCATTCTAAGCTCCTATAATTCACCCCTCCACTTT.

This chain uses TRBV9 with TRBJ2-2, with 8 nucleotides matching TRBD2. V gave up 0 bases and J gave up 4 bases; unmatched junction bases: 8. The germline V gene encodes CDR1 SGDLS and CDR2 YYNGEE. This CDR3 contains 17 residues. CDR3 coding DNA: TGTGCCAGCAGCGTAGAGGTAGCGGGGAGGAGCACCGGGGAGCTGTTTTTT. It encodes CASSVEVAGRSTGELFF.

This clone was seen just once. The chain is built from TRBV7-9 and TRBJ2-1, with 10 bases fitting TRBD2. V gave up 5 bases and J gave up 8 bases; unmatched junction bases: 9. The germline V gene encodes CDR1 SEHNR and CDR2 FQNEAQ (reference sequence). The length of the CDR3 is 15 residues. The CDR3 coding sequence is TGTGCCAGCAGCGCGCTTAGCGGGAGGTTAGATGAGCAGTTCTTC. It specifies CASSALSGRLDEQFF.

This chain links TRBV4-1 with TRBJ1-2; perhaps TRBD1 as D (5 bases). V was shortened by 1 base and J by 2 bases, with 14 bases between the two germline ends. This CDR3 contains 16 residues. The germline gives CDR1 MGHRA, CDR2 YSYEKL. The CDR3 DNA reads as TGCGCCAGCAGCCAAGTTACGGCAGGGTGGAACTATGGCTACACCTTC. Translated, it gives CASSQVTAGWNYGYTF.

The V call is TRBV11-1, the J call TRBJ1-1, with a possible D match to TRBD1 (6 bases). This CDR3 is built from 14 residues. The ends were cut back, 5 bases at V and 2 bases at J, with 12 bases in the middle. From germline, CDR1 is SGHAT and CDR2 FQDESV (reference sequence). CDR3 DNA sequence: TGTGCCAGCAGCAAATGGACAGACAACACTGAAGCTTTCTTT. Encoded protein: CASSKWTDNTEAFF.

V and J are TRBV18 and TRBJ2-4; TRBD1 matches at 11 bases. Germline assignment: CDR1 KGHSH and CDR2 LQKENI. CDR3 length: 15 residues. J lost 7 bases, V lost 2 bases, and 4 bases had no gene match. The CDR3 nucleotides read TGTGCCAGCTCACCATTTGGACAGGGGGCGAACATTCAGTACTTC. It translates to CASSPFGQGANIQYF.